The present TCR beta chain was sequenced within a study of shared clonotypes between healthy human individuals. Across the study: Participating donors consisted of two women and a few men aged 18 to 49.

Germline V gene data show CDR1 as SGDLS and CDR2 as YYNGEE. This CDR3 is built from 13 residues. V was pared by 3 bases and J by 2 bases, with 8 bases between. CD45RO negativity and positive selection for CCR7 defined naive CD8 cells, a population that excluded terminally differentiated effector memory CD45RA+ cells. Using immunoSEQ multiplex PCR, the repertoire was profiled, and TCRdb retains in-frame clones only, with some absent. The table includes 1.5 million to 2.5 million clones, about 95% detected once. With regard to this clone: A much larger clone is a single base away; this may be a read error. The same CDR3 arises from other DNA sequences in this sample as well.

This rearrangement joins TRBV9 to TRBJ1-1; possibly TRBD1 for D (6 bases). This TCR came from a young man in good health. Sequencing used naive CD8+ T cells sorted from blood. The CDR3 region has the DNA TGTGCCAGCAGCGAAGGGGGAAACACTGAAGCTTTCTTT. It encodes CASSEGGNTEAFF.